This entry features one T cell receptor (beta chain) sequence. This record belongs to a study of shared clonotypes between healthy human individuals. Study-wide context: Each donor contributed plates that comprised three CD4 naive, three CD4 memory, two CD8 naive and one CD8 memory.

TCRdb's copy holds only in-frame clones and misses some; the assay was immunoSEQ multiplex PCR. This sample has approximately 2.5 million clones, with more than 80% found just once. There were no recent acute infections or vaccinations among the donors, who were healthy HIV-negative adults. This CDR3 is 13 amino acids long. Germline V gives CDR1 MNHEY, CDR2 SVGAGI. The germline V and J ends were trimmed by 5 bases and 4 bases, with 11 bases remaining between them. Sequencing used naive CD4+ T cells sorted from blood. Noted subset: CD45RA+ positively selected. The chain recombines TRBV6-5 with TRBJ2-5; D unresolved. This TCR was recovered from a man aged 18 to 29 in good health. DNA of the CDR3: TGTGCCAGCAGTCCGTTGGCAGGAGAGACCCAGTACTTC. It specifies CASSPLAGETQYF.